This entry is about one T cell receptor beta chain. This clonotype was observed many times. Its antigen remains undetermined. It has no much larger one-base neighbor in the sample; base qualities were not kept. To prepare the library, PCR was applied. The instrument was a NextSeq 500. Bulk TCR libraries were made following a previously described method, with the TCR primers given in Table S5. The Qiagen AllPrep DNA/RNA kit was used to purify total RNA. Before any analysis, reads coming from multiple sequencing runs of the same library were combined into one pool. In the authors' own workflow: Reads were retained only if their TCR constant sequence matched exactly, and those retained reads were trimmed to 150 nt and grouped according to their 12-nt molecular barcodes. Reads within each barcode group were sub-clustered using a 15% Levenshtein threshold, and quality-weighted consensus sequences were constructed for each RNA molecule. Non-functional sequences were discarded, and so were lower-count sequences lying one edit away from another sequence. On the basis of fitting two negative binomial distributions, barcode sub-clusters with fewer than 20% of the maximum read count were discarded. TCRdb redid the processing of the public reads, applying fastp at Q25 and MiXCR, and retained in-frame beta chains. Each CDR3 protein gets just one entry, which takes the most common genes and DNA from the rows behind it. These V and J calls derive from TCRdb rather than the authors' analysis. A total of more than 550,000 distinct CDR3 sequences appear in this sample, about 25% of them only once. In total, the top ten clones hold about 0.84% of the sample.

Libraries of naive CD8 T cells were built from anywhere between about 20,000 and 1,000,000 sorted cells, with 10%, 30% or 50% of the purified RNA used. Naive CD8 T cells were FACS-sorted as CD8+CD4-CCR7+CD45RA+ on a BD FACSAria II into RLT Plus buffer. Under 11 TCR copies' worth of Jurkat RNA were spiked into roughly 17,000-1,100,000 naive CD8 T cell samples to test detection sensitivity. CD8 T cells were enriched using RosetteSep CD8+ T Cell Enrichment Cocktail and Ficoll-Paque, and the enriched cells then underwent ACK red cell lysis. This record comes from a study of molecular identifiers for immune sequencing clone quantification (dated 2018 in TCRdb). Describing the broader study: For a replicate experiment, the RNA from either about 20,000 or 100,000 naive CD8 T cells was divided into five aliquots, and four of those aliquots went on to sequencing. CD8 T cells were used in a methods study to benchmark molecular-identifier clustering-based TCR repertoire sequencing (MIDCIRS) and TCR RNA copy counting.

Based on the germline V gene (reference sequence), the CDR1 and CDR2 sequences are LGHDT and YNNKEL. Relative to germline, V is 5 bases shorter and J is 2 bases shorter, with 10 bases between their ends. The CDR3 contains 13 residues, cysteine and phenylalanine counted. Only the CDR3 DNA is retained, 39 bases long and in frame from the first base. The study at large found these results: When barcode sub-clustering was omitted, TCR diversity was inflated by chimeric consensus sequences, with chimeras reaching as high as 47%. In CMV-specific effector cells, clones with more than 20 RNA copies accounted for over 97% of molecules, whereas in naive cells such clones accounted for under 1%. Spiked-in Jurkat TCR RNA equal to a single cell's worth was reported to be detectable even within 1,100,000 naive CD8 T cells. Modeling gave approximately 3 recovered TCR RNA copies per cell versus around 10 by digital PCR, implying approximately 30% capture efficiency. The naive libraries included spiked-in Jurkat TCR RNA (approximately 11 copies' worth), and this RNA is not part of the donor repertoire. The sizes of highly expanded clones could end up underestimated when identical TCR molecules share a barcode.

The clonotype originates from a human donor in good health. Some libraries in this study had Jurkat cell RNA spiked in. The sample was naive CD8+ T cells from blood, with Jurkat cell RNA spiked in. In light of the paper, this sample's cell subset or site label describes: FACS-sorted CD8+CD4-CCR7+CD45RA+ naive T cells. The rearranged segments are TRBV3-1 and TRBJ2-7, with the D gene not confidently named. Here the CDR3 is given as CASSTTLTYEQYF. The DNA reads as follows: TGTGCCAGCAGCACTACCCTGACCTACGAGCAGTACTTC.